The rows below give T cell receptor beta chains drawn from one sample of a study of metastatic and nonmetastatic thyroid tumors. Using MiXCR, TCRdb reanalyzed the PCR reads. The profile shows about 39,000 clones, 15% to 20% of them singletons. The sample taken for sequencing was blood. These receptors were collected from a female donor with papillary thyroid cancer or a benign thyroid nodule (not recorded which). Some clones in this sample may be carry-over from other donors' samples. Each CDR3 is given with its conserved first and last residue. A D gene is named only where the DNA matches it firmly. Only part of the rows carry a size: once, few, many, or a class if the clone is expanded.

TRBV6-5	TRBJ1-2	many	.	CASSYSNYGYTF	TGTGCCAGCAGTTACTCCAACTATGGCTACACCTTC
TRBV9	TRBJ2-1	many	TRBD2	CASSGTSGSTGEQFF	TGTGCCAGCAGCGGTACTAGCGGGAGTACGGGTGAGCAGTTCTTC
TRBV18	TRBJ2-6	few	TRBD1	CASSPSPGQGAVGANVLTF	TGTGCCAGCTCACCATCTCCGGGACAGGGGGCGGTCGGGGCCAACGTCCTGACTTTC
TRBV2	TRBJ2-3	many	.	CASIFGWSGTSTDTQYF	TGTGCCAGCATTTTTGGGTGGTCAGGGACCTCCACAGATACGCAGTATTTT
TRBV24-1	TRBJ1-2	.	.	CATSDPGRQGYGYTF	TGTGCCACCAGTGATCCCGGGAGGCAGGGCTATGGCTACACCTTC
TRBV28	TRBJ1-2	many	.	CASSASGLVYGYTF	TGTGCCAGCAGTGCCTCGGGACTTGTCTATGGCTACACCTTC
TRBV10-2	TRBJ1-5	many	.	CASSPTERSQPQHF	TGCGCCAGCAGCCCGACTGAGCGGTCCCAGCCCCAGCATTTT
TRBV25-1	TRBJ1-2	.	.	CASSVTAGNGYTF	TGTGCCAGCAGTGTTACGGCTGGAAATGGCTACACCTTC
TRBV7-9	TRBJ1-6	.	.	CASSLQGSSNSPLHF	TGTGCCAGCAGCTTACAGGGCAGCAGCAATTCACCCCTCCACTTT
TRBV6-1	TRBJ1-2	many	.	CASSSNVANYGYTF	TGTGCCAGCAGTTCGAACGTAGCCAACTATGGCTACACCTTC
TRBV6-1	TRBJ1-4	.	TRBD1	CASSGTGLSEILFF	TGTGCGAGCAGTGGGACAGGGCTTAGTGAAATACTGTTTTTT
TRBV9	TRBJ2-1	many	TRBD2	CASSVGSLAGVRFNEQFF	TGTGCCAGCAGCGTAGGCTCACTAGCGGGAGTGAGGTTTAATGAGCAGTTCTTC
TRBV19	TRBJ1-1	few	.	CASSIGGRANTEAFF	TGTGCCAGTAGTATAGGAGGCAGGGCGAACACTGAAGCTTTCTTT
TRBV5-1	TRBJ2-3	.	TRBD1	CASSLAGTGGQADTQYF	TGCGCCAGCAGCTTGGCCGGTACAGGGGGACAAGCAGATACGCAGTATTTT
TRBV5-1	TRBJ2-7	.	.	CASSLSGYEQYF	TGCGCCAGCAGCTTGTCTGGCTACGAGCAGTACTTC
TRBV30	TRBJ2-2	many	.	CAWNRNTGELFF	TGTGCCTGGAACAGGAACACCGGGGAGCTGTTTTTT
TRBV7-2	TRBJ1-5	many	.	CASRGTGTSNQPQHF	TGTGCCAGCAGGGGAACCGGGACAAGCAATCAGCCCCAGCATTTT
TRBV10-3	TRBJ1-6	many	.	CAISEEGVAPLHF	TGTGCCATCAGTGAGGAGGGCGTCGCACCCCTCCACTTT
TRBV11-3	TRBJ2-7	many	TRBD2	CASSLGPLAGGQDEQYF	TGTGCCAGCAGCTTAGGCCCTCTAGCGGGAGGGCAAGACGAGCAGTACTTC
TRBV6-5	TRBJ2-5	many	.	CASSYSMARAQETQYF	TGTGCCAGCAGTTACTCTATGGCCAGGGCCCAAGAGACCCAGTACTTC
TRBV7-8	TRBJ2-5	many	.	CASSAGTQETQYF	TGTGCCAGCAGCGCCGGGACACAAGAGACCCAGTACTTC
TRBV5-1	TRBJ2-4	many	.	CASSLDGAKNIQYF	TGCGCCAGCAGCTTGGACGGGGCCAAAAACATTCAGTACTTC
TRBV18	TRBJ1-2	many	.	CASSPSRDYGYTF	TGTGCCAGCTCACCGTCGAGGGATTATGGCTACACCTTC
TRBV20-1	TRBJ2-5	many	.	CSAPPRTGRGETQYF	TGCAGTGCTCCTCCTCGGACAGGGAGGGGAGAGACCCAGTACTTC
TRBV10-3	TRBJ1-2	few	.	CAISAHGYGYTF	TGTGCCATCAGTGCCCATGGCTACGGCTACACCTTC
TRBV7-2	TRBJ2-5	many	TRBD1	CASSKPTGGAETQYF	TGTGCCAGCAGCAAACCGACAGGGGGCGCGGAGACCCAGTACTTC
TRBV28	TRBJ1-5	few	TRBD1	CASSLEWLAGGTDNQPQHF	TGTGCCAGCAGTTTAGAATGGCTAGCGGGAGGGACAGACAATCAGCCCCAGCATTTT
TRBV6-1	TRBJ2-2	few	TRBD1	CASSTGTGIGELFF	TGTGCCAGCAGCACCGGGACAGGGATCGGGGAGCTGTTTTTT
TRBV3-1	TRBJ2-1	many	TRBD2	CASSQDSEGGPHTNEQFF	TGTGCCAGCAGCCAAGATTCAGAGGGAGGGCCCCACACGAATGAGCAGTTCTTC
TRBV30	TRBJ1-6	many	.	CAWSVNSAHSPLHF	TGTGCCTGGAGTGTTAATTCGGCACATTCACCCCTCCACTTT
TRBV7-2	TRBJ2-5	.	TRBD1	CASSTGQGYETQYF	TGTGCCAGCAGCACCGGACAGGGGTATGAGACCCAGTACTTC